This T cell receptor (beta chain) was captured in a study of T cell changes during pregnancy in multiple sclerosis. The method was immunoSEQ multiplex PCR; TCRdb's version includes in-frame clones alone and lacks a portion of them. The sample holds tens of thousands of clones, roughly 90% seen once. This CDR3 is built from 15 residues. V shed 0 bases and J 5 bases; nucleotides not matched to a gene: 7. Germline loops: CDR1 LNHDA, CDR2 SQIVND (reference sequence). The sequenced sample was CD8+ T cells from peripheral blood mononuclear cells, obtained before pregnancy. The receptor's source is a female donor with multiple sclerosis, enrolled in a pregnancy study. V usage is TRBV19 and J usage is TRBJ2-7; TRBD1 matches at 7 bases. The CDR3, as DNA: TGTGCCAGTAGTATAGAGTTACAGGGGTTGCACGAGCAGTACTTC. This codes for CASSIELQGLHEQYF.